Below are 20 T cell receptor beta chains sequenced from a single sample in a study of blood T cells in healthy people across ages. The authors ran a second PCR of roughly 6 to 12 cycles using a sample-barcoded 5' primer and a J-beta primer mix. From the 5' RACE reads, TCRdb called clonotypes with MiXCR, one entry per CDR3 protein. This table holds approximately 1.5 million distinct CDR3 sequences, approximately 43% found once. Sequencing used blood. Receptor source: a woman under 30 in good health.

The chain has TRBV25-1 and TRBJ2-7, with TRBD1 as a possible D gene (6 bases). The closer fit of TRBJ2-5 to the DNA end suggests the J call may be wrong. The germline V gene has CDR1 MGHDK and CDR2 SYGVNS. This CDR3 region has 13 residues. The CDR3 sequence: CATKTGLGETQYF. The CDR3, as DNA: TGTGCCACCAAAACAGGGCTGGGAGAGACCCAGTACTTC.

V is TRBV28 and J is TRBJ1-2, with TRBD1 identical over 9 bases. The CDR3 is made up of 15 amino acids. Germline lookup yields CDR1 MDHEN and CDR2 SYDVKM. V gave up 8 bases and J gave up 0 bases; unmatched junction bases: 7. The CDR3 coding sequence is TGTGCCAGCTGCCGGGACAGGGACTCTAACTATGGCTACACCTTC. It yields the protein CASCRDRDSNYGYTF.

V and J are TRBV7-9 and TRBJ2-7; D is ambiguous. V shed 6 bases and J shed 4 bases, with 19 bases lying between them. The CDR3 is 15 residues long. The germline V gene has CDR1 SEHNR and CDR2 FQNEAQ (reference sequence). The CDR3 spells CASSTIQGIFYEQYF. The CDR3 DNA sequence: TGTGCCAGCAGTACCATACAAGGCATATTTTACGAGCAGTACTTC.

The sample holds a few counts of this clonotype. The rearrangement joins TRBV12-3 or TRBV12-4 to TRBJ1-1; TRBD1 aligns across 7 bases. This CDR3 comprises 13 residues. V lost 6 bases, J lost 4 bases, and 5 bases stayed unmatched. The CDR3 here is CASRDRPFTEAFF. CDR3 coding DNA: TGTGCCAGCAGGGACAGGCCATTCACTGAAGCTTTCTTT.

The rearrangement links TRBV5-1 to TRBJ2-7; the D is unclear. This CDR3 is built from 14 residues. Trimming pared 0 bases from V and 2 bases from J, leaving 9 bases between. Germline assignment: CDR1 SGHRS and CDR2 YFSETQ. CDR3 sequence reads: CASSLESAAYEQYF. The CDR3 bases are TGCGCCAGCAGCTTGGAATCAGCAGCCTACGAGCAGTACTTC.

This clonotype was observed a few times. V usage is TRBV20-1 and J usage is TRBJ2-1, with 9 bases lining up with TRBD2. Unmatched junction bases numbered 7, after V lost 0 bases and J lost 7 bases. This CDR3 is 15 amino acids long. Germline loops: CDR1 DFQATT, CDR2 SNEGSKA (reference sequence). The DNA of the CDR3 is TGCAGTGCTAGAGAGAGTAGCGGGGGTGGAAATGAGCAGTTCTTC. This encodes CSARESSGGGNEQFF.

The chain links TRBV20-1 to TRBJ2-1; perhaps TRBD2 as D (5 bases). Germline V gene lookup returns CDR1 DFQATT and CDR2 SNEGSKA (reference sequence). This CDR3 contains 15 residues. V lost 2 bases and J lost 2, with 13 bases in between. CDR3 loop: CSARKAGVAYNEQFF. CDR3 DNA: TGCAGTGCTAGAAAGGCGGGTGTCGCCTACAATGAGCAGTTCTTC.

This chain connects TRBV7-2 to TRBJ1-5, with 10 nucleotides matching TRBD1. CDR3 length equals 14 residues. Germline CDR1 SGHTA, CDR2 FQGNSA. The V and J ends lost 10 bases and 9 bases, in that order; junction bases with no gene match: 12. CDR3 protein: CATQTGGAWRPQHF. The CDR3 DNA sequence: TGTGCCACCCAGACAGGGGGCGCATGGCGGCCCCAGCATTTT.

In the case of this clonotype: A read error may explain this, as a much larger clone is one base away. The J gene is TRBJ1-2, the V gene TRBV6-5, with TRBD1 as a possible D gene (5 bases). The length of the CDR3 is 15 residues. Germline CDR1 reads MNHEY; CDR2 reads SVGAGI. The CDR3 loop is CAGSLLGAGNYGYTF. For the CDR3, the DNA is TGTGCCGGCAGTCTCCTTGGGGCTGGTAACTATGGCTACACCTTC.

The sample holds many counts of this clonotype. The chain combines TRBV12-3 or TRBV12-4 with TRBJ2-1, with a tentative D call TRBD2 (6 bases). V dropped 2 bases and J dropped 10 bases, with 9 bases sitting between them. This CDR3 has 12 residues. In DNA, the CDR3 is TGTGCCAGCAGTTTAACAGGAGGGGAGCAGTTCTTC. Translated: CASSLTGGEQFF.

This rearrangement joins TRBV7-2 to TRBJ2-2; D gene uncertain. CDR3 size: 14 residues. CDR1 is SGHTA and CDR2 is FQGNSA in the germline V gene. The CDR3 loop reads CAARSAVNTGELFF. CDR3 nucleotide sequence: TGTGCAGCCCGATCGGCAGTGAACACCGGGGAGCTGTTTTTT.

This clonotype occurred a few times. The chain recombines TRBV7-2 with TRBJ1-1; maybe TRBD1 (5 bases). Trimming removed 2 bases at V and 1 base at J, with 11 bases between. This CDR3 region has 15 residues. CDR1 is SGHTA and CDR2 is FQGNSA in the germline V gene. CDR3 residues: CASSLRSGGNTEAFF. The CDR3 DNA is TGTGCCAGCAGCTTAAGAAGTGGGGGGAACACTGAAGCTTTCTTT.

V gene TRBV20-1 combines with J gene TRBJ1-1; 8 bases match TRBD1. With 3 bases clipped from V and 7 bases from J, the junction kept 10 bases outside the gene matches. Germline V gene sequence: CDR1 DFQATT, CDR2 SNEGSKA (reference sequence). The CDR3 consists of 14 residues. CDR3 amino acids: CSARVFDGTGEAFF. The CDR3 DNA sequence: TGCAGTGCTAGGGTCTTCGACGGGACAGGTGAAGCTTTCTTT.

Turning to this clonotype: A much larger clone is a single base away; this may be a read error. This chain connects TRBV10-3 to TRBJ1-2; 8 bases line up with TRBD1. Germline CDR1 is ENHRY and CDR2 is SYGVKD. This CDR3 region has 12 residues. As DNA, the CDR3 is TGTGCCATCAGTGCAGGGGGCCAAGGCTGCACCTTC. Its protein is CAISAGGQGCTF.

This clonotype occurred many times. V usage is TRBV20-1 and J usage is TRBJ2-7; 7 nucleotides line up with TRBD2. The V gene end was trimmed by 5 bases and the J gene end by 2 bases; junction bases not matched to a gene: 21. Germline CDR1 reads DFQATT; CDR2 reads SNEGSKA (reference sequence). The CDR3 covers 18 residues. CDR3 loop: CSAPSLSNPAGVPYEQYF. The CDR3 DNA is TGCAGTGCTCCCAGCCTATCCAACCCGGCGGGGGTACCCTACGAGCAGTACTTC.

V usage is TRBV4-1 and J usage is TRBJ2-5; D might be TRBD1 (6 bases). CDR1 MGHRA and CDR2 YSYEKL come from the germline V gene. This CDR3 spans 11 amino acids. With 6 bases removed from V and 11 bases from J, the gap between germline ends came to 13 bases. The CDR3 loop reads CASRSTGAQYF. CDR3 DNA sequence: TGCGCCAGCAGGTCGACAGGCGCGCAGTACTTC.

As to this clonotype: A much larger clone sits a single nucleotide away, making a read error possible. Here the CDR3 DNA reads TGCAGTGCTGCCAACCTAGCGGGGGTCTACGAGCAGTTCTTC. Encoded protein: CSAANLAGVYEQFF. J is TRBJ2-1 and V is TRBV20-1; 10 nucleotides agree with TRBD2. Germline CDR1 reads DFQATT; CDR2 reads SNEGSKA (reference sequence). V gave up 5 bases and J gave up 10 bases; unmatched junction bases: 11. CDR3 length equals 14 residues.

This clonotype was seen only a few times. The genes are TRBV27 and TRBJ2-5, with D hard to call. The CDR3 contains 13 residues. V was cut by 0 bases and J by 11 bases, with 13 bases left in between. Looked up from germline, CDR1 is MNHEY and CDR2 is SMNVEV (reference sequence). CDR3 nucleotide sequence: TGTGCCAGCAGTTTATCAGCCAGTAACCGGCAGTACTTC. This encodes CASSLSASNRQYF.

The CDR3 DNA is TGCGCCAGCAGCCAAGGACACCTTCGAGAGACCCAGTACTTC. This codes for CASSQGHLRETQYF. The chain links TRBV5-1 to TRBJ2-5, with D possibly being TRBD1 (5 bases). The CDR3 consists of 14 residues. Germline CDR1 reads SGHRS; CDR2 reads YFSETQ. The germline V and J ends were trimmed by 4 bases and 4 bases, with 14 bases remaining between them.

The chain combines TRBV27 with TRBJ2-5; TRBD1 agrees at 7 bases. CDR1 and CDR2 from the germline V gene are MNHEY and SMNVEV (reference sequence). V gave up 2 bases and J gave up 2 bases; unmatched junction bases: 8. This CDR3 contains 16 residues. The CDR3 spells CASSLIGWDRQETQYF. CDR3 coding DNA: TGTGCCAGCAGTTTAATAGGCTGGGACAGACAAGAGACCCAGTACTTC.